Given below is one T cell receptor (beta chain) in context. CDR3 size: 14 residues. Germline-derived CDR1 and CDR2 are KGHSH and LQKENI. V lost 3 bases, J lost 1 base, and 9 bases lay in between. This record comes from a study of T cell changes during pregnancy in multiple sclerosis. Produced via immunoSEQ multiplex PCR; TCRdb's table is partial and in-frame only. The table has 51,000 or so clones, about 92% seen once; the top ten hold around 1.9%. This receptor was taken from a female donor with multiple sclerosis, enrolled in a pregnancy study. The starting material was peripheral blood, obtained in the second trimester of pregnancy. The chain has TRBV18 and TRBJ2-5, with a weak D call TRBD2 (6 bases). In nucleotides, the CDR3 is TGTGCCAGCTCACCTTCTAGCGCCCAAGAGACCCAGTACTTC. Its protein product is CASSPSSAQETQYF.